Below are 3 T cell receptor beta chains sequenced from a single sample in a study of cytotoxic CD8 clonotypes in ibrutinib-treated CLL (dated by TCRdb to the early 2020s). The time point label, as the study defines it: approximately 25 months on ibrutinib. To prepare the library, the immunoSEQ multiplex PCR assay was applied. TCRdb re-hosts the immuneACCESS table, in-frame sequences only. Its copies lack some clones; in the studies checked, an unresolved V gene accounts for under half of them, and the cause for the rest is not known. The sample records about 150,000 clones, roughly 76% of which are singletons. The leading ten clones occupy approximately 5.1% of the sample. This specimen consisted of PBMCs, obtained after 24 months of ibrutinib treatment. The receptor set was obtained from a human donor with chronic lymphocytic leukemia.

This rearrangement joins TRBV6-1 to TRBJ1-1; 8 nucleotides line up with TRBD1. This CDR3 has 17 residues. Per germline, CDR1 MNHNS and CDR2 SASEGT. The trim removed 4 bases at V and 5 bases at J, leaving 15 bases unmatched. The CDR3 nucleotides read TGTGCCAGCAGTGCGCAGCCCCCGACAGGGGAGAGGACTGAAGCTTTCTTT. Translating gives CASSAQPPTGERTEAFF.

The chain recombines TRBV6-6 with TRBJ1-5; 7 bases agree with TRBD1. Trimming took 2 bases from V and 4 from J; bases not matched to a gene: 5. The CDR3 has 15 residues. Germline CDR1 MNHNY, CDR2 SVGAGI (reference sequence). Written as DNA, the CDR3 is TGTGCCAGCAGTTACGGGGCAGGGGGGAATCAGCCCCAGCATTTT. It codes for CASSYGAGGNQPQHF.

The chain employs TRBV6-1 and TRBJ1-1; 8 nucleotides match TRBD1. Trimming took 2 bases from V and 1 from J; bases not matched to a gene: 6. From germline, CDR1 is MNHNS and CDR2 SASEGT. CDR3 length equals 16 residues. The CDR3 DNA reads TGTGCCAGCAGTGAACTTGGACAGGGTTGGAACACTGAAGCTTTCTTT. It codes for CASSELGQGWNTEAFF.